These 12 T cell receptor beta chains were sequenced from one sample in a study of CD8+ T cells in alopecia areata. Sequencing relied on a cDNA template that was reverse transcribed from extracted RNA. The data were produced by immunoSEQ multiplex PCR, yet TCRdb's version contains in-frame clones alone and is incomplete. The sample yields approximately 59,000 clones, roughly 44% seen once. The sequenced sample was CD8+ T cells sorted from blood, obtained at week 0. These receptors were obtained from a human donor with alopecia areata.

This clone showed up just a few times. The chain employs TRBV9 and TRBJ2-1, with D possibly being TRBD2 (5 bases). Trimming shortened V by 5 bases and J by 7 bases, and 13 bases separated the two germline ends. The CDR3 is 13 residues long. Germline V gene sequence: CDR1 SGDLS, CDR2 YYNGEE. CDR3 coding DNA: TGTGCCAGCAGGGAGGCACCTGGGAATGAGCAGTTCTTC. Translation gives CASREAPGNEQFF.

This clone has ten or more counts. The J gene is TRBJ2-1, the V gene TRBV7-9; D unclear. In germline, CDR1 is SEHNR, CDR2 FQNEAQ (reference sequence). V was trimmed by 3 bases and J by 2 bases, leaving 11 bases between them. This CDR3 has 15 amino acids. This chain's CDR3 is CASSFETPTYNEQFF. CDR3 sequence (DNA): TGTGCCAGCAGCTTCGAGACGCCGACCTACAATGAGCAGTTCTTC. Full variable domain (remainder filled in from reference TRBV7-9 and TRBJ2-1): DTGVSQNPRHKITKRGQNVTFRCDPISEHNRLYWYRQTLGQGPEFLTYFQNEAQLEKSRLLSDRFSAERPKGSFSTLEIQRTEQGDSAMYLCASSFETPTYNEQFFGPGTRLTVL.

In its sample, this clone was seen a few times. The V gene is TRBV29-1, the J gene TRBJ2-3, with 11 positions matching TRBD2. There are 14 residues in the CDR3. V was clipped by 5 bases and J by 0 bases; unmatched bases: 1. The germline gives CDR1 SQVTM, CDR2 ANQGSEA. The CDR3 spells CSVLAGGSTDTQYF. The CDR3 nucleotides read TGCAGCGTTCTAGCGGGAGGTAGCACAGATACGCAGTATTTT.

The V and J genes are TRBV7-2 and TRBJ2-7; D ambiguous. CDR3 length: 14 amino acids. The V and J ends lost 2 bases and 0 bases respectively, with 8 bases between them. Germline assignment: CDR1 SGHTA and CDR2 FQGNSA. The DNA for the CDR3 is TGTGCCAGCAGCTTATCATTCAGCTCCTACGAGCAGTACTTC. Translation gives CASSLSFSSYEQYF.

This sequence joins TRBV20-1 and TRBJ2-7, with D possibly being TRBD2 (6 bases). CDR1 is DFQATT, CDR2 SNEGSKA, per germline (reference sequence). CDR3 length equals 11 residues. V was cut by 7 bases and J by 7 bases, with 14 bases left in between. The CDR3 reads CSVPLAGEQYF. CDR3 nucleotide sequence: TGCAGTGTTCCACTCGCGGGAGAGCAGTACTTC.

This chain links TRBV27 with TRBJ1-1, with TRBD1 identical over 10 bases. CDR1 and CDR2 from the germline V gene are MNHEY and SMNVEV (reference sequence). Trimming removed 5 bases from V and 12 bases from J; junction bases left unmatched: 15. The CDR3 is 15 residues long. The CDR3 region is CASSPSTGGRRDTFF. CDR3 DNA sequence: TGTGCCAGCAGTCCCTCGACAGGGGGCCGGCGGGACACTTTCTTT.

This clone was seen a single time. This chain joins TRBV28 and TRBJ1-2; D not resolved. Germline loops: CDR1 MDHEN, CDR2 SYDVKM. The CDR3 has 11 residues. The V and J ends lost 6 bases and 6 bases respectively, with 8 bases between them. The CDR3 DNA reads TGTGCCAGCAGCCCACACGATGGCTACACCTTC. It specifies CASSPHDGYTF.

This chain links TRBV29-1 with TRBJ2-1; possible D gene TRBD2, 5 bases. The CDR3 covers 14 residues. Germline CDR1 SQVTM, CDR2 ANQGSEA. The CDR3: CGILAGFSYNEQFF. DNA for the CDR3: TGCGGAATACTCGCGGGCTTCTCCTACAATGAGCAGTTCTTC.

Here the CDR3 reads CAWSLTVNTGELFF. In DNA form, the CDR3 reads TGTGCCTGGAGCCTGACAGTGAACACCGGGGAGCTGTTTTTT. The genes are TRBV30 and TRBJ2-2; weak D call: TRBD1 (5 bases). The CDR3 consists of 14 residues. With 3 bases removed from V and 1 base from J, the gap between germline ends came to 9 bases. Looked up from germline, CDR1 is GTSNPN and CDR2 is SVGIG (reference sequence).

The V and J genes are TRBV29-1 and TRBJ2-7; 7 positions match TRBD1. The CDR3 has 14 amino acids. Germline CDR1 is SQVTM and CDR2 is ANQGSEA. The ends lost 6 bases at V and 0 bases at J; junction bases unmatched: 8. The CDR3 DNA follows: TGCAGCGTCCTTTTCGGGGACAGCTCCTACGAGCAGTACTTC. The encoded protein is CSVLFGDSSYEQYF.

The table lists this clone with a count of one. This sequence joins TRBV5-4 and TRBJ1-1; D is ambiguous. The CDR3 loop spans 12 amino acids. Trimming left V 5 bases short and J 14 bases short, with 19 bases between. The V gene's germline CDR1 is SGHNT and CDR2 YYREEE (reference sequence). The CDR3, as DNA: TGTGCCAGCAGTGGTCTGTCCCTGGGATTCTTCTTT. This encodes CASSGLSLGFFF.

The sample holds a few counts of this clone. The J gene is TRBJ2-7, the V gene TRBV27, with 10 nucleotides matching TRBD2. Germline V gene data show CDR1 as MNHEY and CDR2 as SMNVEV (reference sequence). This CDR3 has 12 residues. For the CDR3, the DNA is TGTACCCCTAGCGGGAGTTTGTACGAGCAGTACTTC. Translation: CTPSGSLYEQYF.